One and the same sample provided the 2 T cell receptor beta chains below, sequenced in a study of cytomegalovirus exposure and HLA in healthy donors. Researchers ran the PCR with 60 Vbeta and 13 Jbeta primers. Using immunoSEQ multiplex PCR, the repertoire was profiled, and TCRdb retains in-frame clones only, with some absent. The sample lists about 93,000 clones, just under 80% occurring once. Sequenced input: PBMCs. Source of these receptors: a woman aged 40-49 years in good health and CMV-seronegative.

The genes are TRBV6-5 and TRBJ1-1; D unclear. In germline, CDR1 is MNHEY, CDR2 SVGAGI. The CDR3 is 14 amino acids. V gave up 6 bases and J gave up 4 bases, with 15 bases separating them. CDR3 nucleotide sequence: TGTGCCAGCAGGATCCGGGAACGGGGCACTGAAGCTTTCTTT. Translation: CASRIRERGTEAFF.

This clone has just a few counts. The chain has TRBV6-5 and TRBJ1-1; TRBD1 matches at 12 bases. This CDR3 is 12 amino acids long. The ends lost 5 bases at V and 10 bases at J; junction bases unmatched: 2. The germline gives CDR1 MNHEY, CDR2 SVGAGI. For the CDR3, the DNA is TGTGCCAGCAGTCGGGACAGGGGGCGAGCTTTCTTT. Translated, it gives CASSRDRGRAFF.